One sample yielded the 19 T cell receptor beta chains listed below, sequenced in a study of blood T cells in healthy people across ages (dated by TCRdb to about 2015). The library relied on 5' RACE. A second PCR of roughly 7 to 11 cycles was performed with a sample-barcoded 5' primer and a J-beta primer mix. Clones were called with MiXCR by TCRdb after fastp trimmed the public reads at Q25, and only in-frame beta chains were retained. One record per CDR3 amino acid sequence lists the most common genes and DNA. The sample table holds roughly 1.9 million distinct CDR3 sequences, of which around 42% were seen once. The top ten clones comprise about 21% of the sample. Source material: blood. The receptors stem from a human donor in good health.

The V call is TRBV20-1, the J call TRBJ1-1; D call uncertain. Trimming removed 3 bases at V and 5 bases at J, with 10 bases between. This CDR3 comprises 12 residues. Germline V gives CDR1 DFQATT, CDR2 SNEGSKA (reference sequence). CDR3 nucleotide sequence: TGCAGTGCTAGGGACGGACGGACTGAAGCTTTCTTT. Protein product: CSARDGRTEAFF.

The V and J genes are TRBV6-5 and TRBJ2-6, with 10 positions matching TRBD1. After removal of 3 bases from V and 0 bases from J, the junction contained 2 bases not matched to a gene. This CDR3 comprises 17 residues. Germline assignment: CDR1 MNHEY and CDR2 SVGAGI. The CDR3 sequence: CASSYWTGGSGANVLTF. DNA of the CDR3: TGTGCCAGCAGTTATTGGACAGGGGGCTCTGGGGCCAACGTCCTGACTTTC.

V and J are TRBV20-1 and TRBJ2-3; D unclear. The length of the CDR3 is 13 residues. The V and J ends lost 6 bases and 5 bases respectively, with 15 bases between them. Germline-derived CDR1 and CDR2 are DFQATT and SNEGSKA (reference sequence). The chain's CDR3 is CSATNVIEDTQYF. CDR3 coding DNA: TGCAGTGCCACGAACGTCATAGAAGATACGCAGTATTTT.

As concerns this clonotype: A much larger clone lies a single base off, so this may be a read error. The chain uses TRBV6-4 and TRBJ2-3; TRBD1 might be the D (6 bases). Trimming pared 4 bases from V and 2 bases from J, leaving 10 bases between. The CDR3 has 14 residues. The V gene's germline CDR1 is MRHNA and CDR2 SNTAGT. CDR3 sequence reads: CASSARGFTDTQYF. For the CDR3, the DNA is TGTGCCAGCAGTGCCAGGGGATTCACAGATACGCAGTATTTT.

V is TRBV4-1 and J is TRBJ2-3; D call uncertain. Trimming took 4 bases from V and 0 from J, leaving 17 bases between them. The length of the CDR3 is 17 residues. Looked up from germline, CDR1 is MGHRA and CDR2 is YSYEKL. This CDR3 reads CASSLILVSSSTDTQYF. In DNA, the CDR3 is TGCGCCAGCAGCCTCATCTTAGTCTCCTCTAGCACAGATACGCAGTATTTT.

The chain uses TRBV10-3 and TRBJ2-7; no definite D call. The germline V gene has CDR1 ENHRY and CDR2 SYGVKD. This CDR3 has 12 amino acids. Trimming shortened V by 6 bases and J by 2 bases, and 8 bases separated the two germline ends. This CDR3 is CAIRVDPYEQYF. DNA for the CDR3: TGTGCCATCAGGGTGGACCCCTACGAGCAGTACTTC.

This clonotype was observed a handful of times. DNA for the CDR3: TGTGCCAGCAGGTCCGGGACCACCTCCTACGAGCAGTACTTC. It translates to CASRSGTTSYEQYF. The chain uses TRBV28 and TRBJ2-7; D tentatively reads TRBD1 or TRBD2 (5 bases each). The CDR3 sequence is 14 residues long. The V end was cut by 6 bases, the J end by 0 bases, with 12 bases between. Germline lookup yields CDR1 MDHEN and CDR2 SYDVKM. Full variable domain (remainder filled in from reference TRBV28 and TRBJ2-7): DVKVTQSSRYLVKRTGEKVFLECVQDMDHENMFWYRQDPGLGLRLIYFSYDVKMKEKGDIPEGYSVSREKKERFSLILESASTNQTSMYLCASRSGTTSYEQYFGPGTRLTVT.

CDR3 sequence: CASSLSLAFTHEQYF. CDR3 DNA: TGTGCCAGCAGTTTATCCCTAGCATTTACCCACGAGCAGTACTTC. This chain connects TRBV28 to TRBJ2-5, with a tentative D call TRBD2 (5 bases). Matching the DNA end better, TRBJ2-7 makes the J call doubtful. This CDR3 comprises 15 residues. CDR1 and CDR2 (germline): MDHEN, SYDVKM.

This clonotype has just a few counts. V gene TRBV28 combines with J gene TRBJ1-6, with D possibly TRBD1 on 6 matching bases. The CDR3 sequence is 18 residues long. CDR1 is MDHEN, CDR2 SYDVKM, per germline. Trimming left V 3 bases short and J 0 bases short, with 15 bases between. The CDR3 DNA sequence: TGTGCCAGCAGTTTGGGAAGGGCAGGGGCCTCCTATAATTCACCCCTCCACTTT. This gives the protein CASSLGRAGASYNSPLHF. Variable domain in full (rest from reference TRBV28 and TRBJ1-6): DVKVTQSSRYLVKRTGEKVFLECVQDMDHENMFWYRQDPGLGLRLIYFSYDVKMKEKGDIPEGYSVSREKKERFSLILESASTNQTSMYLCASSLGRAGASYNSPLHFGNGTRLTVT.

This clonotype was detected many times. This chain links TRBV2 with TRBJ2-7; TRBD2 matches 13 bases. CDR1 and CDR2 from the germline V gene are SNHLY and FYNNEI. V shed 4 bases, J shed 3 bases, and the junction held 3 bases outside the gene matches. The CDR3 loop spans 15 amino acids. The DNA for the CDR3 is TGTGCCAGCAGTGTGGGACTAGCGGGGATCTACGAGCAGTACTTC. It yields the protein CASSVGLAGIYEQYF.

In nucleotides, the CDR3 is TGTGCCAGCCGCGGGGGAGCCCGATGGGACTCACCCCTCCACTTT. It codes for CASRGGARWDSPLHF. V gene TRBV6-4 combines with J gene TRBJ1-6, with D possibly being TRBD1 (5 bases). The CDR3 contains 15 residues. Germline loops: CDR1 MRHNA, CDR2 SNTAGT. The ends were cut back, 8 bases at V and 10 bases at J, with 21 bases in the middle.

In DNA, the CDR3 is TGCAGTGCTAGCCGAACCCCCTTGGACAATGAGCAGTTCTTC. This translates into CSASRTPLDNEQFF. The chain joins TRBV20-1 to TRBJ2-1; unclear D gene. The CDR3 extends over 14 amino acids. The germline V and J ends were trimmed by 3 bases and 5 bases, with 14 bases remaining between them. Looked up from germline, CDR1 is DFQATT and CDR2 is SNEGSKA (reference sequence).

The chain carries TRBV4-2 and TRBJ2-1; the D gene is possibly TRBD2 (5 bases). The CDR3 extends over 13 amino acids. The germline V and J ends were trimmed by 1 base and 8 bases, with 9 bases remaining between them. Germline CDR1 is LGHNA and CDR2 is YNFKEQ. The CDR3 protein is CASSQGSEDEQFF. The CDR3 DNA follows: TGTGCCAGCAGCCAAGGTAGCGAGGATGAGCAGTTCTTC.

CDR3 sequence (DNA): TGCAGTGCTAGCAGGGGGCGCGGGCCAGATACGCAGTATTTT. Its protein is CSASRGRGPDTQYF. The V gene is TRBV20-1, the J gene TRBJ2-3; 8 nucleotides line up with TRBD1. CDR1 and CDR2 (germline): DFQATT, SNEGSKA (reference sequence). The CDR3 is made up of 14 amino acids. Trimming took 3 bases from V and 4 from J; bases not matched to a gene: 6.

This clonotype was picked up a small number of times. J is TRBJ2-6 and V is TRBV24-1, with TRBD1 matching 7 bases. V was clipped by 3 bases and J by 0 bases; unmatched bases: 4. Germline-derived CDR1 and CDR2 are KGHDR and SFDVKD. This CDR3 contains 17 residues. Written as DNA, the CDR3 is TGTGCCACCAGTGATACAGGGGATCGCTCTGGGGCCAACGTCCTGACTTTC. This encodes CATSDTGDRSGANVLTF.

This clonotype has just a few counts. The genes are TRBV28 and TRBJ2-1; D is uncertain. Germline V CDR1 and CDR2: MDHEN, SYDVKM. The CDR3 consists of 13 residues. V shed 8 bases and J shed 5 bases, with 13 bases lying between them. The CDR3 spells CASRPLGNNEQFF. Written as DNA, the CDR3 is TGTGCCAGCCGGCCCCTGGGGAACAATGAGCAGTTCTTC.

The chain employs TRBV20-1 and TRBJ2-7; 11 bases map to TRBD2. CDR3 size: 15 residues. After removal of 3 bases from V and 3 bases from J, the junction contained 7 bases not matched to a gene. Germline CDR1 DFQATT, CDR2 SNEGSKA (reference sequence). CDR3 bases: TGCAGTGCTAGGGATAGCGGGGGGGCGCTCTACGAGCAGTACTTC. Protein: CSARDSGGALYEQYF.

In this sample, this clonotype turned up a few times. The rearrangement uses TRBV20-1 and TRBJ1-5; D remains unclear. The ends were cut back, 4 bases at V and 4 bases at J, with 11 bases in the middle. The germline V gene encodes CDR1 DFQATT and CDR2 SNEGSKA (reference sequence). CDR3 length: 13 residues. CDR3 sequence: CSANWGRNQPQHF. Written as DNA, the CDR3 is TGCAGTGCTAATTGGGGAAGGAATCAGCCCCAGCATTTT.

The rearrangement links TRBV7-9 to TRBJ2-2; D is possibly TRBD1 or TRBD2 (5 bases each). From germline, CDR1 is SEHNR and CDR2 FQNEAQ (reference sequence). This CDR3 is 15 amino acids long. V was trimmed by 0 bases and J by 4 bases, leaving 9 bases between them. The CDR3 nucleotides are TGTGCCAGCAGCTTAGCGGGGGTGAGCACCGGGGAGCTGTTTTTT. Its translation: CASSLAGVSTGELFF. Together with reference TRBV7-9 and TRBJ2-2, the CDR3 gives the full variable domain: DTGVSQNPRHKITKRGQNVTFRCDPISEHNRLYWYRQTLGQGPEFLTYFQNEAQLEKSRLLSDRFSAERPKGSFSTLEIQRTEQGDSAMYLCASSLAGVSTGELFFGEGSRLTVL.